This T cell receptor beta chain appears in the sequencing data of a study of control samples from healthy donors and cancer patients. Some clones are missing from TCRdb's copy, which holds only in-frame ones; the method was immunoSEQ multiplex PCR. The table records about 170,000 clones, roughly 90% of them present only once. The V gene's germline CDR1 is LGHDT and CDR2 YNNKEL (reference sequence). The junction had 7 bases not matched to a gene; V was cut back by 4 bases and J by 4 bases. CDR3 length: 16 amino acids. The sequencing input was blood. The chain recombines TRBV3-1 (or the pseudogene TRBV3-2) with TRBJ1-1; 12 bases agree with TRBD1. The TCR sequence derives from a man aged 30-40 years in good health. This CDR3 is CASSPRDRGLGTEAFF. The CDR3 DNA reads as TGTGCCAGCAGCCCCCGGGACAGGGGGCTAGGCACTGAAGCTTTCTTT.